What follows describes a single TCR beta chain. The antigen remains unidentified. The CDR3 spans 17 residues. In germline, CDR1 is SGHRS, CDR2 YFSETQ. The second PCR ran about 6 to 12 cycles with a sample-barcoded 5' primer and J-beta primers. TCRdb re-analysed the 5' RACE reads in MiXCR, keeping a single row per CDR3 protein. The sample shows around 870,000 distinct CDR3 sequences, around 28% of them seen only once. Researchers isolated at least 7 million PBMCs per sample. The total RNA that was extracted per sample amounted to at least 5.5 micrograms. These data originate in a study of blood T cells in healthy people across ages. Study-wide results and caveats: Age showed a roughly linear inverse relationship with TCR beta diversity per million T cells.

Sequencing input: blood. The receptor was isolated from an elderly woman in good health. The chain has TRBV5-1 and TRBJ2-4; 7 bases map to TRBD2. The assigned J gene may be wrong: the sequence end matches TRBJ2-5 better. DNA for the CDR3: TGCGCCAGCAGCTTGGCCGGCAGCGGGGTCCCGCGAGAGACCCAGTACTTC. It specifies CASSLAGSGVPRETQYF.